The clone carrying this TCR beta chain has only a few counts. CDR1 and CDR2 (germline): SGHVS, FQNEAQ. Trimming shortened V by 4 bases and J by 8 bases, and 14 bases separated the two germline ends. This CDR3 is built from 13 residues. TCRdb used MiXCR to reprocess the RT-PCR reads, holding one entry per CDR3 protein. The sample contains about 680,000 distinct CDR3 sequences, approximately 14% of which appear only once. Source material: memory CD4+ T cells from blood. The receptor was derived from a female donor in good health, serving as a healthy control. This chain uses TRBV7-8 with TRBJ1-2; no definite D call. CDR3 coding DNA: TGTGCCAGCAGCTCCTTGGGAGTAGGCGGCTACACCTTC. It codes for CASSSLGVGGYTF.